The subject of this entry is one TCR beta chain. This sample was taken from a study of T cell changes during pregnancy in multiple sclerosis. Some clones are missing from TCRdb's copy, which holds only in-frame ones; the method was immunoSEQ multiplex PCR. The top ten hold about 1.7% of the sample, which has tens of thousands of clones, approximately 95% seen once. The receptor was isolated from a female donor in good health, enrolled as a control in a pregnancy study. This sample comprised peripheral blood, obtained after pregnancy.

This CDR3 reads CASSLRGAGGDEQFF. CDR3 DNA: TGTGCCAGCAGTCTCCGGGGTGCGGGAGGCGATGAGCAGTTCTTC. This chain links TRBV28 with TRBJ2-1; 8 bases agree with TRBD2. The CDR3 loop spans 15 amino acids. Germline loops: CDR1 MDHEN, CDR2 SYDVKM. With V trimmed by 5 bases and J by 8 bases, 11 bases remained unmatched.